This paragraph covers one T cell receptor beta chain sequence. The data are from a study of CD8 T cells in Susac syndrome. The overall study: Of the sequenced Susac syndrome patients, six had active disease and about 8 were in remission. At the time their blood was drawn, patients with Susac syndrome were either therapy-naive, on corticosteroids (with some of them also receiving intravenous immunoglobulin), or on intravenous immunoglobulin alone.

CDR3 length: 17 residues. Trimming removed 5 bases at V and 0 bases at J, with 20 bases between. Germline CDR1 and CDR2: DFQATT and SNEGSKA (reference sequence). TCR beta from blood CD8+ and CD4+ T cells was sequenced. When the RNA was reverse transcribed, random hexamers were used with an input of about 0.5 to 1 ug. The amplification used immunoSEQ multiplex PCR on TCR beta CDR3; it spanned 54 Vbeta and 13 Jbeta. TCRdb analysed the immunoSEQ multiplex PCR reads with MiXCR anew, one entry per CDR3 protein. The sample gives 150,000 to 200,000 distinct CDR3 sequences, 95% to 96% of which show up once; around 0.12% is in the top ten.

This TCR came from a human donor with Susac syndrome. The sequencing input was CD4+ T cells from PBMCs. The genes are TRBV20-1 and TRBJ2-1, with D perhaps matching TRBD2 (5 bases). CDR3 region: CSAAAPTLSGSYNEQFF. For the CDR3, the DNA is TGCAGTGCTGCAGCACCAACCCTAAGCGGCTCCTACAATGAGCAGTTCTTC.